There are many counts of the clone carrying this T cell receptor (beta chain). Its antigen remains unidentified. This entry belongs to a study of cytomegalovirus exposure and HLA in healthy donors. V lost 7 bases and J lost 9; bases outside the gene matches: 5. This CDR3 has 12 amino acids. Germline-derived CDR1 and CDR2 are SQVTM and ANQGSEA. PCR involved 60 Vbeta and 13 Jbeta primers. The repertoire was sequenced with immunoSEQ multiplex PCR; TCRdb's copy has only in-frame clones and lacks some. Counted here are approximately 200,000 clones, 85% occurring once; the ten biggest clones make up over 1%. Study-level results: Links to common viral pathogens appeared, in a later analysis, for several of the most significant clusters. There were some public TCRs occurring in many donors, but most TCR sequences were rare. Later on, an analysis tied 15,000 to 20,000 TCR beta sequences to HLA alleles at 0.05 false discovery rate.

The sample taken for sequencing was PBMCs. The chain combines TRBV29-1 with TRBJ2-7; 14 bases map to TRBD2. The TCR was taken from a human donor in good health. The CDR3: CSAGTSGSTQYF. The CDR3 nucleotides are TGCAGCGCCGGGACTAGCGGGAGTACGCAGTACTTC.